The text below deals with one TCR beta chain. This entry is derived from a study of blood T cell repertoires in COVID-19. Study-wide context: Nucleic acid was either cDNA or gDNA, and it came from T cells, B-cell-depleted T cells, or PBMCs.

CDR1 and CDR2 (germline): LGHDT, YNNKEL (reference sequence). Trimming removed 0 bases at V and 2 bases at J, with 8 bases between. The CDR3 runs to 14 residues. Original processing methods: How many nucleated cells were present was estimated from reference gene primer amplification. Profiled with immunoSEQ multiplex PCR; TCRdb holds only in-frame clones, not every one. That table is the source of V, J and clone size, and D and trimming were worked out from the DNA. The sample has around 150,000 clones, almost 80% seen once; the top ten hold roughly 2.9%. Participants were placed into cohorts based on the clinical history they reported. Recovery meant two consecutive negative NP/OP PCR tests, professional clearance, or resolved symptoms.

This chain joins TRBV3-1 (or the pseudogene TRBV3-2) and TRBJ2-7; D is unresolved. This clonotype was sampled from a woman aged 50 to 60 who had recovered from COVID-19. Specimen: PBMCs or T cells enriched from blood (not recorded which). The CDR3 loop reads CASSQDYSTYEQYF. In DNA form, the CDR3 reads TGTGCCAGCAGCCAAGATTACAGCACCTACGAGCAGTACTTC.